This TCR beta chain was identified during a study of T cell responses to AZD1222 COVID-19 vaccine. For this clone: Its antigen is undetermined.

Assay: immunoSEQ multiplex PCR; the TCRdb copy retains only in-frame clones and omits some. The table includes 140,000 to 150,000 clones, 82% detected once. Study-level results: Reports indicate that nearly half of spike-specific TCRs are directed at unmutated variant regions. Vaccine-related CD4 TCRs covered spike, predominating at 160-218 and 743-854. Among the donors, most were white British and more were female, and clonal diversity was possibly underestimated.

The V and J ends lost 5 bases and 5 bases respectively, with 8 bases between them. The germline V gene encodes CDR1 DFQATT and CDR2 SNEGSKA (reference sequence). The CDR3 runs 11 residues. Specimen: peripheral blood, collected on day 0 of MenACWY control vaccination. The rearrangement joins TRBV20-1 to TRBJ2-3; D is undetermined. This TCR was recovered from an adult in good health. CDR3 sequence: CSAPLGDTQYF. The CDR3 DNA is TGCAGTGCTCCTCTAGGAGATACGCAGTATTTT.